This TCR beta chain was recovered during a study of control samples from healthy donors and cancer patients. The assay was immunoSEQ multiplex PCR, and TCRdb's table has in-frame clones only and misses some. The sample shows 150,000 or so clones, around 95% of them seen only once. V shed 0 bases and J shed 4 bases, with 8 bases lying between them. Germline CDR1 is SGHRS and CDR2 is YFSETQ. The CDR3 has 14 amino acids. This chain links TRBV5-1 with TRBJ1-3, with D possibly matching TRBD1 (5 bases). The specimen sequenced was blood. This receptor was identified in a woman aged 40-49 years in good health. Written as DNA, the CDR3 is TGCGCCAGCAGCTTGGCAGGGCCCGGAAACACCATATATTTT. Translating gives CASSLAGPGNTIYF.